The present TCR beta chain was sequenced within a study of cytomegalovirus exposure and HLA in healthy donors. Trimming at V came to 3 bases and at J to 8 bases, leaving 9 bases not matched to a gene. The CDR3 is made up of 14 amino acids. CDR1 SNHLY and CDR2 FYNNEI come from the germline V gene. The PCR employed 60 Vbeta primers together with 13 Jbeta primers. Libraries were prepared by immunoSEQ multiplex PCR; TCRdb keeps only in-frame clonotypes and omits some of them. The table includes about 60,000 clones, about 71% detected once. The source is a woman aged 60-70 years in good health and CMV-seropositive. Input material: PBMCs. V usage is TRBV2 and J usage is TRBJ1-2; 7 bases fit TRBD1. Written as DNA, the CDR3 is TGTGCCAGCAGTGATTCAGGGGGAGTGGGAGGCTACACCTTC. Residues: CASSDSGGVGGYTF. The full variable domain, completed using reference TRBV2 and TRBJ1-2, is EPEVTQTPSHQVTQMGQEVILRCVPISNHLYFYWYRQILGQKVEFLVSFYNNEISEKSEIFDDQFSVERPDGSNFTLKIRSTKLEDSAMYFCASSDSGGVGGYTFGSGTRLTVV.